Below, 19 T cell receptor beta chains from the same sample are listed, as sequenced in a study of cytomegalovirus exposure and HLA in healthy donors. 13 Jbeta primers and 60 Vbeta primers were used for the PCR. Data came from immunoSEQ multiplex PCR; TCRdb stores just in-frame clones and leaves some out. Of tens of thousands of clones in the sample, approximately 56% were seen once. Specimen: PBMCs. These receptors were collected from a woman younger than 45 in good health and CMV-seropositive.

The chain carries TRBV18 and TRBJ2-7, with 11 positions matching TRBD1. Trimming removed 2 bases from V and 2 bases from J; junction bases left unmatched: 8. The length of the CDR3 is 17 residues. Per germline, CDR1 KGHSH and CDR2 LQKENI. This CDR3 reads CASSPVGQGAKTYEQYF. The CDR3 DNA reads as TGTGCCAGCTCACCAGTCGGACAGGGGGCGAAGACCTACGAGCAGTACTTC.

The rearrangement joins TRBV2 to TRBJ1-4; D remains ambiguous. Trimming pared 7 bases from V and 5 bases from J, leaving 11 bases between. From germline, CDR1 is SNHLY and CDR2 FYNNEI. The CDR3 extends over 13 amino acids. The CDR3 sequence is CASTGRNNEKLFF. The CDR3 DNA reads TGTGCCAGCACGGGGAGGAACAATGAAAAACTGTTTTTT. Full variable domain (rest looked up from reference TRBV2 and TRBJ1-4): EPEVTQTPSHQVTQMGQEVILRCVPISNHLYFYWYRQILGQKVEFLVSFYNNEISEKSEIFDDQFSVERPDGSNFTLKIRSTKLEDSAMYFCASTGRNNEKLFFGSGTQLSVL.

This chain connects TRBV19 to TRBJ1-5; 10 nucleotides align to TRBD1. This CDR3 spans 18 amino acids. The V gene end was trimmed by 5 bases and the J gene end by 3 bases; junction bases not matched to a gene: 13. Germline CDR1 and CDR2: LNHDA and SQIVND (reference sequence). The CDR3 coding sequence is TGTGCCAGTAGTCCTCGGGACAGGGGAAGGGCTTACAATCAGCCCCAGCATTTT. The encoded protein is CASSPRDRGRAYNQPQHF.

The chain employs TRBV18 and TRBJ1-1; D might be TRBD1 (6 bases). CDR1 is KGHSH, CDR2 LQKENI, per germline. The CDR3 consists of 15 residues. V gave up 4 bases and J gave up 1 base, with 13 bases separating them. CDR3 residues: CASSLQTGPNTEAFF. Here the CDR3 DNA reads TGTGCCAGCTCACTTCAGACAGGACCGAACACTGAAGCTTTCTTT.

V gene TRBV29-1 combines with J gene TRBJ1-1; D perhaps matches TRBD1 (5 bases). V lost 6 bases to trimming and J lost 0 bases, with 11 bases between them. The CDR3 is 13 amino acids. The germline V gene has CDR1 SQVTM and CDR2 ANQGSEA. The CDR3 nucleotides are TGCAGCGTGGGGGGGGGTGTGAACACTGAAGCTTTCTTT. Translated, it gives CSVGGGVNTEAFF.

The chain is built from TRBV10-3 and TRBJ2-7, with 9 bases fitting TRBD2. CDR1 is ENHRY, CDR2 SYGVKD, per germline. This CDR3 contains 17 residues. V was pared by 3 bases and J by 0 bases, with 9 bases of the junction left unmatched. The CDR3 protein is CAISDQGSGLASYEQYF. CDR3 bases: TGTGCCATCAGTGACCAGGGATCGGGACTAGCCTCCTACGAGCAGTACTTC.

V gene TRBV11-2 combines with J gene TRBJ2-7, with 10 bases that match TRBD2. CDR3 length: 17 amino acids. In germline, CDR1 is SGHAT, CDR2 FQNNGV. The J segment lost 0 bases and the V segment lost 4 bases, leaving 9 bases of the junction unmatched. The CDR3 reads CASSSRWRTSGSYEQYF. DNA of the CDR3: TGTGCCAGCAGCTCTAGGTGGCGGACTAGCGGCTCCTACGAGCAGTACTTC.

CDR3 residues: CASSVESDRPNTGELFF. CDR3 in DNA: TGTGCCAGCAGCGTAGAATCAGACAGGCCGAACACCGGGGAGCTGTTTTTT. The V call is TRBV9, the J call TRBJ2-2; the D gene is possibly TRBD1 (6 bases). V was clipped by 0 bases and J by 0 bases, with 12 bases between them. CDR3 length equals 17 residues. Germline assignment: CDR1 SGDLS and CDR2 YYNGEE.

The chain couples TRBV5-6 to TRBJ1-2; tentative D call: TRBD1 (6 bases). This CDR3 is built from 16 residues. CDR1 and CDR2 from the germline V gene are SGHDT and YYEEEE. V lost 1 base and J 2 bases, leaving 15 bases between the germline ends. CDR3 sequence reads: CASSLIRTGQNYGYTF. The CDR3 DNA is TGTGCCAGCAGCTTGATCCGGACCGGACAGAACTATGGCTACACCTTC.

The rearrangement uses TRBV5-1 and TRBJ1-3, with D possibly TRBD1 on 6 matching bases. The germline gives CDR1 SGHRS, CDR2 YFSETQ. This CDR3 has 16 amino acids. Trimming removed 0 bases from V and 1 base from J, with 11 bases in between. The DNA for the CDR3 is TGCGCCAGCAGCTTGGCTCCGCAGGGGTCTGGAAACACCATATATTTT. Translating gives CASSLAPQGSGNTIYF.

This clone was counted only a few times. CDR3 region: CASSQEVRGLATYEQYF. CDR3 nucleotides: TGCGCCAGCAGCCAAGAGGTGAGGGGACTAGCAACCTACGAGCAGTACTTC. The chain links TRBV4-1 to TRBJ2-7, with TRBD2 matching over 9 bases. The CDR3 extends over 17 amino acids. With V trimmed by 0 bases and J by 2 bases, 8 bases remained unmatched. The germline gives CDR1 MGHRA, CDR2 YSYEKL.

This clone turned up a few times. The V call is TRBV7-9, the J call TRBJ1-1; perhaps TRBD1 as D (6 bases). Germline values: CDR1 SEHNR, CDR2 FQNEAQ (reference sequence). This CDR3 contains 14 residues. The V end lost 5 bases, the J end lost 9 bases, and 19 bases lay between the germline ends. CDR3 nucleotides: TGTGCCAGCAGCCCGCCGACAGGCCTTGATAAAGCTTTCTTT. This gives the protein CASSPPTGLDKAFF.

This chain joins TRBV19 and TRBJ1-3; D is unresolved. The germline V gene has CDR1 LNHDA and CDR2 SQIVND (reference sequence). The CDR3 has 14 residues. V was clipped by 7 bases and J by 0 bases, with 10 bases between them. The CDR3 here is CASKERGSGNTIYF. CDR3 nucleotides: TGTGCCAGTAAAGAGCGAGGCTCTGGAAACACCATATATTTT. The full variable domain, its missing parts supplied by reference TRBV19 and TRBJ1-3, is DGGITQSPKYLFRKEGQNVTLSCEQNLNHDAMYWYRQDPGQGLRLIYYSQIVNDFQKGDIAEGYSVSREKKESFPLTVTSAQKNPTAFYLCASKERGSGNTIYFGEGSWLTVV.

This rearrangement joins TRBV30 to TRBJ2-7; D might be TRBD2 (5 bases). The CDR3 runs 13 residues. The germline CDR1 and CDR2 sequences are GTSNPN and SVGIG (reference sequence). The CDR3 spells CALRRTVTYEQYF. The CDR3 nucleotides are TGTGCTCTTCGGAGGACTGTTACCTACGAGCAGTACTTC.

The rearrangement uses TRBV18 and TRBJ1-1; 7 positions match TRBD1. CDR3 size: 19 residues. V lost 0 bases, J lost 7 bases, and 20 bases stayed unmatched. Germline V gene sequence: CDR1 KGHSH, CDR2 LQKENI. The CDR3 here is CASSPPFRITDRSSVEAFF. CDR3 coding DNA: TGTGCCAGCTCACCACCTTTTCGGATCACGGACAGGTCCTCGGTTGAAGCTTTCTTT.

The V gene is TRBV6-5, the J gene TRBJ2-1, with D maybe TRBD2 (6 bases). Germline lookup yields CDR1 MNHEY and CDR2 SVGAGI. This CDR3 has 14 amino acids. V lost 4 bases and J 1 base, leaving 8 bases between the germline ends. The DNA for the CDR3 is TGTGCCAGCAGTTCGAGCGGGTCCTACAATGAGCAGTTCTTC. It translates to CASSSSGSYNEQFF.

This clone was seen a handful of times. The chain recombines TRBV6-4 with TRBJ2-3; 8 bases line up with TRBD1. Germline trimming cut 4 bases from V and 3 bases from J; bases unmatched to any gene: 12. Germline CDR1 is MRHNA and CDR2 is SNTAGT. This CDR3 spans 17 amino acids. CDR3 region: CASSAGAGGISTDTQYF. CDR3 nucleotides: TGTGCCAGCAGTGCGGGTGCAGGGGGCATTTCGACAGATACGCAGTATTTT.

This sequence joins TRBV18 and TRBJ2-7, with 7 positions matching TRBD1. Germline-derived CDR1 and CDR2 are KGHSH and LQKENI. Germline trimming cut 5 bases from V and 6 bases from J; bases unmatched to any gene: 13. This CDR3 spans 15 amino acids. The CDR3 coding sequence is TGTGCCAGCTCATCCCCGGGACAGAGGACTCGCGAGCAGTACTTC. Its translation: CASSSPGQRTREQYF.

The gene calls are TRBV7-9 and TRBJ1-1; possible D gene TRBD1, 5 bases. Trimming removed 4 bases at V and 7 bases at J, with 7 bases between. CDR1 SEHNR and CDR2 FQNEAQ come from the germline V gene (reference sequence). The CDR3 spans 11 residues. The CDR3 DNA reads as TGTGCCAGCAGCTCGGGGGTTGAAGCTTTCTTT. This gives the protein CASSSGVEAFF.